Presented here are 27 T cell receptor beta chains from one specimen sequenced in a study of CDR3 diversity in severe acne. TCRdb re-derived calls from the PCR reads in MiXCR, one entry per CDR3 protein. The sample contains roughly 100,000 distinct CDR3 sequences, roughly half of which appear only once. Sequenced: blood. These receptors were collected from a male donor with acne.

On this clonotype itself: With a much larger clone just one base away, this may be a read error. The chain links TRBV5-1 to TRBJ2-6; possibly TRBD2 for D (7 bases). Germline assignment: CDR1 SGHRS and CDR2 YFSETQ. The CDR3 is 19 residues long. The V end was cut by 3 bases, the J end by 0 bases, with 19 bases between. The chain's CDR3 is CASSYGMRGRGSGANVLTF. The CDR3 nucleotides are TGCGCCAGCAGCTACGGGATGCGGGGGCGGGGCTCTGGGGCCAACGTCCTGACTTTC.

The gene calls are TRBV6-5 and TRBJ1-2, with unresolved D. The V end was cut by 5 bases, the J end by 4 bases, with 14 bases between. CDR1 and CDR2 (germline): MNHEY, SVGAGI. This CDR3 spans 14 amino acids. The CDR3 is CASSTGPGGYGYTF. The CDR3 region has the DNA TGTGCCAGCAGTACGGGCCCGGGTGGCTATGGCTACACCTTC.

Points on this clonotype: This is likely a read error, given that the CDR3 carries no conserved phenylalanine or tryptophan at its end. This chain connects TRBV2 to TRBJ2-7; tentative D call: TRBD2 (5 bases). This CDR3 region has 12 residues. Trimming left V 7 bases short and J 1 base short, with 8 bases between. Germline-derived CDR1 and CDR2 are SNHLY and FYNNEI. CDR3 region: CASNWESYEQYS. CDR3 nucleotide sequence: TGTGCCAGCAATTGGGAGTCCTACGAGCAGTACTCC.

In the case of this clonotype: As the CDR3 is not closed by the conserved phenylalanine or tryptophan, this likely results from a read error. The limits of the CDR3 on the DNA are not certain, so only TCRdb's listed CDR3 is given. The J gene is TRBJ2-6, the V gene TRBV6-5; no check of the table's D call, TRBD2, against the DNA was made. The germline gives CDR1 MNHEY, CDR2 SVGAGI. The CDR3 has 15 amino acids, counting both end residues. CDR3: CASGLKEAGANVLAD.

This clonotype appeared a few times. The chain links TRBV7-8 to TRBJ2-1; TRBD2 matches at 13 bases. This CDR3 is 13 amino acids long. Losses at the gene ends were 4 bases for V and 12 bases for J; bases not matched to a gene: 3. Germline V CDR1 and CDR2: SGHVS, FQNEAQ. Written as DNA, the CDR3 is TGTGCCAGCAGCTCACGACTAGCGGGAGGGCAGTTCTTC. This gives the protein CASSSRLAGGQFF.

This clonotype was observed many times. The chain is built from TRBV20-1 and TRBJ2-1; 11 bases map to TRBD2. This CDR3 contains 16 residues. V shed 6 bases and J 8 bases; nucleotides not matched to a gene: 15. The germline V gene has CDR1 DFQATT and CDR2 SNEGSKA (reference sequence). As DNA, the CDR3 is TGCAGTGCCACCAATTTTAGCGGGAGGGCCAGCGATGAGCAGTTCTTC. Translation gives CSATNFSGRASDEQFF.

The CDR3 DNA reads TGTGCCAGCAGCCCGGACAGCCGTTTAGCTTTCTTT. This encodes CASSPDSRLAFF. The V call is TRBV7-9, the J call TRBJ1-1, with D perhaps matching TRBD1 (6 bases). The V gene lost 5 bases and the J gene lost 10 bases, with 14 bases spanning the gap. Per the germline V gene, CDR1 is SEHNR and CDR2 is FQNEAQ (reference sequence). CDR3 length equals 12 residues.

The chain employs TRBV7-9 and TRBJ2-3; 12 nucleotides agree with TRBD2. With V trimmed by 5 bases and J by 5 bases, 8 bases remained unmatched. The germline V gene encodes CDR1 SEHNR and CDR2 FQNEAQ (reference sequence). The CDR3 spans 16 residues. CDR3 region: CASSDTMGLAGDTQYF. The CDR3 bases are TGTGCCAGCAGCGATACCATGGGACTAGCGGGAGATACGCAGTATTTT.

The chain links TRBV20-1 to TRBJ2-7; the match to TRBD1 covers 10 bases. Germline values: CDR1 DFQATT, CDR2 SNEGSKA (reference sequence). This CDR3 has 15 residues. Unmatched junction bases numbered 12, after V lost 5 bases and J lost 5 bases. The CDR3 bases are TGCAGTGCTGACTTGACAGGGGGCGCGGGGAACGAGCAGTACTTC. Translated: CSADLTGGAGNEQYF.

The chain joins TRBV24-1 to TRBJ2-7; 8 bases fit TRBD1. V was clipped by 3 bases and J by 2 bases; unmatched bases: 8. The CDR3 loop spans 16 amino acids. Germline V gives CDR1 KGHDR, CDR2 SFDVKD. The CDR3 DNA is TGTGCCACCAGTGATACCACCGGGACAGGCACCTACGAGCAGTACTTC. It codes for CATSDTTGTGTYEQYF.

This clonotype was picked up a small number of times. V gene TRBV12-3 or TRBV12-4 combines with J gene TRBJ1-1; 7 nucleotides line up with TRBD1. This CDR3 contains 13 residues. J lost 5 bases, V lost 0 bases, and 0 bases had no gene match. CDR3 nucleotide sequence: TGTGCCAGCAGTTTAGCGACAGGGACTGAAGCTTTCTTT. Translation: CASSLATGTEAFF.

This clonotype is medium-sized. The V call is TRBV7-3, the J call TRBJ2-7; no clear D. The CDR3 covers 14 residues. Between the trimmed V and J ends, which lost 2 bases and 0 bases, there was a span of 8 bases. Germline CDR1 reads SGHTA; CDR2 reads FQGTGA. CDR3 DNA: TGTGCCAGCAGCTTAGGAGCAGACTCCTACGAGCAGTACTTC. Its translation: CASSLGADSYEQYF.

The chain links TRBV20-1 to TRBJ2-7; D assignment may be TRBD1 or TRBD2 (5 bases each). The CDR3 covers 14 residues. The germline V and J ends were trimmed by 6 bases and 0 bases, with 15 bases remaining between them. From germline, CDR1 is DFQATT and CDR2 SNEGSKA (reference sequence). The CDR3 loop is CSAGVGGASYEQYF. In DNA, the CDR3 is TGCAGTGCCGGAGTTGGGGGTGCCTCCTACGAGCAGTACTTC.

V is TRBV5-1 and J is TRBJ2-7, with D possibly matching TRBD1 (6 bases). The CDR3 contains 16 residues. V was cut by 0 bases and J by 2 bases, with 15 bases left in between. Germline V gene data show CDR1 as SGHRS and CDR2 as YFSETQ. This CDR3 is CASSLGRGFGTYEQYF. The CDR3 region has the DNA TGCGCCAGCAGCTTGGGTAGGGGGTTTGGGACCTACGAGCAGTACTTC.

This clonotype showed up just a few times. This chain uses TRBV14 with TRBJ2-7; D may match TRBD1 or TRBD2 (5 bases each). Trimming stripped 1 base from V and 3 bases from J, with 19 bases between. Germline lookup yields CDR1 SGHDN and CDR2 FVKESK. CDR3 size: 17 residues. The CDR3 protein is CASSQVASWGTVYEQYF. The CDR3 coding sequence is TGTGCCAGCAGCCAAGTTGCTAGCTGGGGGACGGTCTACGAGCAGTACTTC.

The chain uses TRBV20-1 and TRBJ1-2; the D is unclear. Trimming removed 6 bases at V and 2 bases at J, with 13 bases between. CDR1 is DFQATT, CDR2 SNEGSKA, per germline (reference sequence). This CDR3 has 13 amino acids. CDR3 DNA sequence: TGCAGTGCCATGCCCCTGACCAACTATGGCTACACCTTC. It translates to CSAMPLTNYGYTF.

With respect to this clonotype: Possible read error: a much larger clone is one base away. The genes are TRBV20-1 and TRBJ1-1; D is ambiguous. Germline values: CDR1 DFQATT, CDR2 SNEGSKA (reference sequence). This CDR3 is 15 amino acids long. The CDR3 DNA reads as TGCAGCGCTAGGCGAGGGAATCTAATGAACACTGAAGCTCTCTTT. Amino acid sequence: CSARRGNLMNTEALF.

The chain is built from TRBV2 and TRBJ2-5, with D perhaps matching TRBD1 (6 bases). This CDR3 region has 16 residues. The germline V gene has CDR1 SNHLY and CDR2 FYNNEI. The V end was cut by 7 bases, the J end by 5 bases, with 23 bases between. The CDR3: CASTDGKTDSQETQYF. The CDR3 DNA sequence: TGTGCCAGCACAGACGGAAAGACGGACAGTCAGGAGACCCAGTACTTC.

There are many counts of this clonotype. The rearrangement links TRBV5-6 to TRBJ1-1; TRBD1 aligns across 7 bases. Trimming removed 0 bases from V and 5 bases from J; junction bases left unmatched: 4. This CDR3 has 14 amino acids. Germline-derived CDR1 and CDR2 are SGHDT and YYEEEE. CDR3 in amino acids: CASSLEGARTEAFF. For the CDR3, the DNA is TGTGCCAGCAGCTTGGAGGGGGCGAGGACTGAAGCTTTCTTT.

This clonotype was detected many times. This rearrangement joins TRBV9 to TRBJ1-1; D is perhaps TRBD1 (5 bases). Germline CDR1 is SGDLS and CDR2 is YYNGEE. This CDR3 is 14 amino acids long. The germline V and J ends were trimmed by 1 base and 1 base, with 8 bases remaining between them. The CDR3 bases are TGTGCCAGCAGCGTAACAGGCGCGAACACTGAAGCTTTCTTT. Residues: CASSVTGANTEAFF.

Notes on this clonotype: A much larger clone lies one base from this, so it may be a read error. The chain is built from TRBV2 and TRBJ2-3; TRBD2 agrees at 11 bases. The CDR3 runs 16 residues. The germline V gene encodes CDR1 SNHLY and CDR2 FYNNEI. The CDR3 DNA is TGTACCAGCACCAGGACTAGCGGGTCTAGCACAGATACGCAGTATTTT. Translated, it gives CTSTRTSGSSTDTQYF. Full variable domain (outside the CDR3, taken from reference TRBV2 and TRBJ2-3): EPEVTQTPSHQVTQMGQEVILRCVPISNHLYFYWYRQILGQKVEFLVSFYNNEISEKSEIFDDQFSVERPDGSNFTLKIRSTKLEDSAMYFCTSTRTSGSSTDTQYFGPGTRLTVL.

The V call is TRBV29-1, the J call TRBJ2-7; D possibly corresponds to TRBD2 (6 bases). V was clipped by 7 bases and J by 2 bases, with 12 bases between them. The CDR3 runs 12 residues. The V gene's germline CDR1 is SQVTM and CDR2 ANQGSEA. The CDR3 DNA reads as TGCAGCGGACGATGGGGGGCCTACGAGCAGTACTTC. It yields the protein CSGRWGAYEQYF.

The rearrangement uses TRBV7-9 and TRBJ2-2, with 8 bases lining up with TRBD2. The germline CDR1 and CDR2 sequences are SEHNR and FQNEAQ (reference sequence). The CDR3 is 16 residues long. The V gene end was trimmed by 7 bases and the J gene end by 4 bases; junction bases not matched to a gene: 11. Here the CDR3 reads CASTRGASGPTGELFF. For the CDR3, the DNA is TGTGCCAGCACTAGGGGGGCTAGCGGGCCCACCGGGGAGCTGTTTTTT.

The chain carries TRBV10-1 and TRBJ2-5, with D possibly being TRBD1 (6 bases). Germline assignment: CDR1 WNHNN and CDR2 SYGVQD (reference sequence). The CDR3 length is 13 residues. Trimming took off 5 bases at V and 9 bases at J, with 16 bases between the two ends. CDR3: CASSRAQGPPQYF. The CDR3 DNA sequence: TGCGCCAGCAGTCGGGCACAGGGCCCTCCCCAGTACTTC.

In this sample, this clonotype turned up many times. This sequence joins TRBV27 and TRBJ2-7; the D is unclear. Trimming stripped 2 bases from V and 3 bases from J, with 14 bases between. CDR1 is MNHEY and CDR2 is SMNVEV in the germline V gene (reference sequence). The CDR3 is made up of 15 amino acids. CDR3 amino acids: CASSLSRQASYEQYF. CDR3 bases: TGTGCCAGCAGTTTAAGCAGGCAGGCTAGCTACGAGCAGTACTTC.

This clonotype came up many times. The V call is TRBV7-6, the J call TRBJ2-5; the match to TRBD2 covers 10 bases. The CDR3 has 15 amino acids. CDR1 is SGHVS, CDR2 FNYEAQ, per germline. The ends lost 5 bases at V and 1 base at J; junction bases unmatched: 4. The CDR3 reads CASSTGLAVQETQYF. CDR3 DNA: TGTGCCAGCAGCACCGGACTAGCGGTCCAAGAGACCCAGTACTTC.

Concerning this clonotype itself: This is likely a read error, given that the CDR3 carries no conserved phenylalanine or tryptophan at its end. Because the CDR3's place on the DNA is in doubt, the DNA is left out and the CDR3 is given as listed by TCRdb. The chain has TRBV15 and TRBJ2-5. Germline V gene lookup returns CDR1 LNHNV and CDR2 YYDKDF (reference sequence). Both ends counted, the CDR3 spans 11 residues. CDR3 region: CATSRADVGLL.